This T cell receptor (beta chain) was sequenced during a study of blood T cell repertoires in COVID-19. The CDR3 consists of 16 residues. V trimming: 5 bases; J trimming: 5 bases; junction bases outside the gene matches: 14. The germline CDR1 and CDR2 sequences are LNHDA and SQIVND (reference sequence). Sequencing was performed with immunoSEQ multiplex PCR; in TCRdb, only in-frame clones are kept and a portion is missing. The sample includes over 200,000 clones, approximately 90% of them seen just once. Everyone who took part was 18 to 89 years old, and they came from fewer than 25 US areas. Grouping used clinical history reported by participants in a survey and questionnaire.

The receptor comes from a man aged 25-40 years who had recovered from COVID-19. Sequenced material: PBMCs or T cells enriched from blood (not recorded which). The V call is TRBV19, the J call TRBJ1-1, with TRBD1 identical over 7 bases. The CDR3 DNA reads as TGTGCCAGTAGTCCAAGACAGGGTGGGTCCAGAACTGAAGCTTTCTTT. Translating it yields CASSPRQGGSRTEAFF. The variable domain in full, completed from reference TRBV19 and TRBJ1-1, reads DGGITQSPKYLFRKEGQNVTLSCEQNLNHDAMYWYRQDPGQGLRLIYYSQIVNDFQKGDIAEGYSVSREKKESFPLTVTSAQKNPTAFYLCASSPRQGGSRTEAFFGQGTRLTVV.